What follows describes a single T cell receptor (beta chain). Construction of the TCR beta libraries employed iRepertoire HTBI primers in conjunction with Arm-PCR of CDR3 regions. In TCRdb, the multiplex PCR reads were re-called with MiXCR into one record per CDR3 protein. Among roughly 380,000 distinct CDR3 sequences listed, 16% were seen once. The sample originates from a study of regulatory T cells in long-lasting Graves disease. This sample's time point: newly diagnosed GD, antithyroid drugs for less than 3 months. PBMCs provided the RNA from which the TCR library was made. EDTA tubes received nine milliliters of collected peripheral blood. The germline gives CDR1 DFQATT, CDR2 SNEGSKA (reference sequence). The CDR3 extends over 12 amino acids. Between the trimmed V and J ends, which lost 7 bases and 6 bases, there was a span of 13 bases. The data were also submitted as part of a second study, on T cells in Graves' hyperthyroidism and ophthalmopathy. That report adds: Ophthalmopathy was told apart from stable hyperthyroidism by a 13 V-J model.

Source: peripheral blood mononuclear cells (PBMCs), taken at new diagnosis, from a patient treated with antithyroid drugs. The chain uses TRBV20-1 and TRBJ2-1; D is unresolved. The TCR comes from a man aged 40-50 years with Graves disease. The CDR3 bases are TGCAGTGGGCCATCGACCACCAATGAGCAGTTCTTC. Residues: CSGPSTTNEQFF.